Listed below are T cell receptor beta chains from one sample, sequenced in a study of T cell repertoires in cytomegalovirus infection. TCRdb processed the reads anew with MiXCR; each CDR3 protein has one entry. The table includes approximately 630,000 distinct CDR3 sequences, approximately 25% detected once. The sample taken for sequencing was CD8+ T cells from PBMCs. Every receptor here comes from a human donor in good health (CMV status not recorded). Some clones in this sample may be carry-over from other donors' samples. Each CDR3 is given with its conserved first and last residue. Fields, in order: clone size, D gene, V gene, J gene, CDR3 protein, CDR3 DNA. The D gene is left open where the match is weak. Clone size appears in some rows only: once, few, many, or a class for an expanded clone.

-	TRBD1	TRBV7-9	TRBJ1-5	CTSSSTGLGQPQHF	TGTACCAGCAGCTCGACAGGGTTGGGACAGCCCCAGCATTTT
-	-	TRBV28	TRBJ2-5	CASSLTGRAGETQYF	TGTGCCAGCAGTTTAACTGGCCGTGCGGGGGAGACCCAGTACTTC
few	TRBD1	TRBV28	TRBJ1-2	CASSLWQGGYSNYGYTF	TGTGCCAGCAGTTTATGGCAGGGGGGTTACTCTAACTATGGCTACACCTTC
few	TRBD1	TRBV5-1	TRBJ2-1	CASSLQGGNKDEQFF	TGCGCCAGCAGCTTGCAAGGGGGCAATAAGGATGAGCAGTTCTTC
many	TRBD1	TRBV6-2/TRBV6-3	TRBJ2-6	CASIPTDRGLSGANVLTF	TGTGCCAGCATTCCCACCGACAGGGGACTCTCTGGGGCCAACGTCCTGACTTTC
many	-	TRBV27	TRBJ1-1	CASSARDILIMNTEAFF	TGTGCCAGCAGTGCCCGGGACATCCTGATCATGAACACTGAAGCTTTCTTT
few	-	TRBV27	TRBJ2-5	CASSLTAASWHETQYF	TGTGCCAGCAGTCTCACCGCGGCTAGCTGGCACGAGACCCAGTACTTC
-	-	TRBV12-3/TRBV12-4	TRBJ1-1	CASSDEQEAFF	TGTGCCAGCAGCGACGAGCAGGAGGCTTTCTTT
-	-	TRBV18	TRBJ2-7	CASSPLFGGAKEIYEQYF	TGTGCCAGCTCACCACTCTTCGGTGGGGCGAAGGAAATCTACGAGCAGTACTTC
many	TRBD1	TRBV2	TRBJ1-1	CASSAGGYTEAFF	TGTGCCAGCAGTGCAGGGGGGTACACTGAAGCTTTCTTT
-	-	TRBV6-5	TRBJ2-5	CASRYADGLQEETQYF	TGTGCCAGCAGGTACGCGGACGGCCTTCAAGAAGAGACCCAGTACTTC
-	-	TRBV6-2/TRBV6-3	TRBJ2-1	CASSLQRNEQFF	TGTGCCAGCAGCCTACAGAGAAATGAGCAGTTCTTC
-	-	TRBV10-2	TRBJ2-1	CASSGLGQLDEQFF	TGCGCCAGCAGTGGTTTGGGACAATTGGATGAGCAGTTCTTC
many	TRBD1	TRBV4-1	TRBJ1-1	CASSHGQGNTEAFF	TGCGCCAGCAGCCATGGACAGGGGAACACTGAAGCTTTCTTT